A single sample is the source of the 21 T cell receptor beta chains below, sequenced in a study of shared clonotypes between healthy human individuals (TCRdb year 2020). The library was built by means of the immunoSEQ multiplex PCR assay. TCRdb holds this immuneACCESS table with in-frame rearrangements only. Some clones are missing; in checked studies, unresolved V genes explain under half, and the rest has no known cause. Across this sample there are around 990,000 clones, with 77% seen only once. Almost 0.9% of the sample is held by the ten biggest clonotypes. The sample taken for sequencing was memory CD4+ T cells from PBMCs. Interpreted using the paper, the cell subset or site label stands for: CD45RA-negative fraction. Receptor source: a man younger than 30 in good health. Some clones in this sample may be carry-over from other donors' samples.

The chain links TRBV10-3 to TRBJ2-5, with a possible D match to TRBD1 (6 bases). The CDR3 sequence is 14 residues long. Per the germline V gene, CDR1 is ENHRY and CDR2 is SYGVKD. Trimming took 7 bases from V and 0 from J, leaving 12 bases between them. The CDR3 spells CAIKKDSYQETQYF. In nucleotides, the CDR3 is TGTGCCATCAAGAAGGACAGTTACCAAGAGACCCAGTACTTC.

The rearrangement links TRBV28 to TRBJ1-2; 9 bases are shared with TRBD1. Germline CDR1 reads MDHEN; CDR2 reads SYDVKM. V lost 8 bases to trimming and J lost 8 bases; unmatched junction nucleotides: 9. The length of the CDR3 is 13 residues. CDR3 amino acids: CASGTGRMGGYTF. The CDR3 bases are TGTGCCAGCGGGACAGGGAGGATGGGGGGCTACACCTTC.

The J gene is TRBJ1-5, the V gene TRBV28; D is unclear. V dropped 7 bases and J dropped 3 bases, with 7 bases sitting between them. CDR3 length: 12 residues. CDR1 and CDR2 (germline): MDHEN, SYDVKM. CDR3: CASKGTNQPQHF. Written as DNA, the CDR3 is TGTGCCAGCAAGGGAACCAATCAGCCCCAGCATTTT.

The chain couples TRBV6-1 to TRBJ2-5; 14 bases line up with TRBD2. CDR1 is MNHNS and CDR2 is SASEGT in the germline V gene. The CDR3 covers 19 residues. With 0 bases clipped from V and 3 bases from J, the junction kept 9 bases outside the gene matches. The CDR3 sequence is CASSEAGLAGDRGEETQYF. The CDR3 bases are TGTGCCAGCAGTGAAGCGGGACTAGCGGGAGATAGGGGGGAAGAGACCCAGTACTTC.

The CDR3 protein is CASSTGTGGETQYF. The CDR3 bases are TGTGCCAGCAGCACGGGGACAGGGGGGGAGACCCAGTACTTC. The chain recombines TRBV7-2 with TRBJ2-5; 11 bases match TRBD1. The CDR3 loop spans 14 amino acids. Germline loops: CDR1 SGHTA, CDR2 FQGNSA. Losses at the gene ends were 5 bases for V and 5 bases for J; bases not matched to a gene: 4. Filled out from reference TRBV7-2 and TRBJ2-5, the complete variable domain reads GAGVSQSPSNKVTEKGKDVELRCDPISGHTALYWYRQSLGQGLEFLIYFQGNSAPDKSGLPSDRFSAERTGGSVSTLTIQRTQQEDSAVYLCASSTGTGGETQYFGPGTRLLVL.

This clone has more than one count but fewer than ten. Sequence at one end of the junction differs from germline and may be a read error. J is TRBJ1-1 and V is TRBV19; no clear D. Germline assignment: CDR1 LNHDA and CDR2 SQIVND (reference sequence). This CDR3 is 11 amino acids long. The DNA for the CDR3 is TGTGCCAGTAGTATAGGCCGCACAGTCCTCTTT. Its translation is CASSIGRTVLF.

This clone has more than one count but fewer than ten. The chain recombines TRBV14 with TRBJ2-7; D is perhaps TRBD1 (7 bases). This CDR3 contains 17 residues. Between the trimmed V and J ends, which lost 1 base and 5 bases, there was a span of 21 bases. The germline V gene encodes CDR1 SGHDN and CDR2 FVKESK. The CDR3 coding sequence is TGTGCCAGCAGCCAAGTAATGCGGAGACAGGGAGGCCACGAGCAGTACTTC. It yields the protein CASSQVMRRQGGHEQYF.

The chain is built from TRBV9 and TRBJ1-3; no firm D call. This CDR3 has 17 residues. In germline, CDR1 is SGDLS, CDR2 YYNGEE. V was cut by 1 base and J by 0 bases, with 14 bases left in between. The CDR3 sequence is CASSVLGRTSSGNTIYF. The CDR3, as DNA: TGTGCCAGCAGCGTACTAGGCAGAACCTCCTCTGGAAACACCATATATTTT. Drawing the rest from reference TRBV9 and TRBJ1-3, the complete variable domain is DSGVTQTPKHLITATGQRVTLRCSPRSGDLSVYWYQQSLDQGLQFLIQYYNGEERAKGNILERFSAQQFPDLHSELNLSSLELGDSALYFCASSVLGRTSSGNTIYFGEGSWLTVV.

Turning to this clone: A much larger clone lies a single base off, so this may be a read error. Other DNA sequences in the sample encode the same CDR3. J is TRBJ2-3 and V is TRBV11-2, with D possibly TRBD1 on 6 matching bases. The V end lost 5 bases, the J end lost 9 bases, and 12 bases lay between the germline ends. From germline, CDR1 is SGHAT and CDR2 FQNNGV. This CDR3 has 12 residues. CDR3 residues: CASSTRGQTQYF. The CDR3 DNA is TGTGCCAGCAGCACCCGTGGACAGACGCAGTATTTT. The entire variable domain, with the rest obtained from reference TRBV11-2 and TRBJ2-3, is as follows: EAGVAQSPRYKIIEKRQSVAFWCNPISGHATLYWYQQILGQGPKLLIQFQNNGVVDDSQLPKDRFSAERLKGVDSTLKIQPAKLEDSAVYLCASSTRGQTQYFGPGTRLTVL.

In its sample, this clone was seen a few times. The rearrangement joins TRBV4-3 to TRBJ1-1; D unresolved. Germline V gene sequence: CDR1 LGHNA, CDR2 YSLEER. V was cut by 6 bases and J by 8 bases, with 16 bases left in between. The CDR3 runs 13 residues. The CDR3 reads CASSSILFYEAFF. The CDR3 bases are TGCGCCAGCAGTTCCATACTCTTCTACGAAGCTTTCTTT.

CDR3 coding DNA: TGCGCCAGCAGCCAAGGGACTAGCTCCTACAATGAGCAGTTCTTC. It is translated as CASSQGTSSYNEQFF. The chain links TRBV4-3 to TRBJ2-1; 7 nucleotides align to TRBD2. The CDR3 runs 15 residues. Germline V gene lookup returns CDR1 LGHNA and CDR2 YSLEER. V shed 1 base and J 0 bases; nucleotides not matched to a gene: 0.

The gene calls are TRBV18 and TRBJ1-2, with 10 bases matching TRBD1. This CDR3 spans 16 amino acids. V lost 3 bases to trimming and J lost 5 bases; unmatched junction nucleotides: 9. Per the germline V gene, CDR1 is KGHSH and CDR2 is LQKENI. The DNA of the CDR3 is TGTGCCAGCTCACCCTACCAGACAGGGGGCGGATATGGCTACACCTTC. It encodes CASSPYQTGGGYGYTF.

This clone appeared a few times. The chain links TRBV14 to TRBJ1-3, with 7 nucleotides matching TRBD1. J was trimmed by 2 bases and V by 4 bases; bases with no gene match: 2. The CDR3 consists of 14 residues. Germline loops: CDR1 SGHDN, CDR2 FVKESK. The CDR3 loop reads CASSPGTAGNTIYF. CDR3 in DNA: TGTGCCAGCAGCCCCGGGACAGCTGGAAACACCATATATTTT.

This clone was seen a handful of times. This sample includes further DNA sequences coding for the same CDR3. The chain is built from TRBV28 and TRBJ1-5; D is unresolved. Trimming left V 5 bases short and J 4 bases short, with 6 bases between. The CDR3 runs 12 residues. The germline CDR1 and CDR2 sequences are MDHEN and SYDVKM. CDR3 residues: CASSPGNQPQHF. CDR3 DNA sequence: TGTGCCAGCAGTCCGGGGAATCAGCCCCAGCATTTT.

This chain connects TRBV6-5 to TRBJ2-4, with D tentatively TRBD1 or TRBD2 (5 bases each). Per germline, CDR1 MNHEY and CDR2 SVGAGI. This CDR3 has 14 amino acids. The ends were cut back, 6 bases at V and 1 base at J, with 10 bases in the middle. The CDR3: CASSVGPAKNIQYF. CDR3 nucleotides: TGTGCCAGCAGCGTGGGACCTGCCAAAAACATTCAGTACTTC.

The rearrangement uses TRBV12-5 and TRBJ2-3, with D possibly matching TRBD2 (6 bases). V lost 5 bases and J 6 bases, leaving 9 bases between the germline ends. Germline V lookup: CDR1 LGHNT, CDR2 FRNRAP. The CDR3 sequence is 12 residues long. The CDR3 sequence: CASGPGVDTQYF. In DNA, the CDR3 is TGTGCTAGTGGTCCGGGGGTGGATACGCAGTATTTT.

The J gene is TRBJ2-7, the V gene TRBV4-1; 9 bases line up with TRBD1. Germline assignment: CDR1 MGHRA and CDR2 YSYEKL. CDR3 size: 15 residues. V lost 2 bases and J lost 5; bases outside the gene matches: 7. The DNA of the CDR3 is TGCGCCAGCAGCCAACCCCGGGACAGGGCGCACGAGCAGTACTTC. Translating it yields CASSQPRDRAHEQYF.

The table lists this clone with a few counts. The chain couples TRBV5-1 to TRBJ1-1, with a possible D match to TRBD1 (5 bases). The CDR3 is 15 amino acids. Trimming stripped 7 bases from V and 1 base from J, with 17 bases between. Germline CDR1 is SGHRS and CDR2 is YFSETQ. The CDR3 loop is CASSPVAGTNTEAFF. CDR3 DNA: TGCGCCAGCTCCCCGGTGGCGGGGACGAACACTGAAGCTTTCTTT. The full variable domain, its missing parts supplied by reference TRBV5-1 and TRBJ1-1, is KAGVTQTPRYLIKTRGQQVTLSCSPISGHRSVSWYQQTPGQGLQFLFEYFSETQRNKGNFPGRFSGRQFSNSRSEMNVSTLELGDSALYLCASSPVAGTNTEAFFGQGTRLTVV.

The sample holds one count of this clone. This sequence joins TRBV29-1 and TRBJ2-1; D is ambiguous. The CDR3 has 13 amino acids. Per germline, CDR1 SQVTM and CDR2 ANQGSEA. V was trimmed by 3 bases and J by 4 bases, leaving 10 bases between them. In DNA, the CDR3 is TGCAGCGTTGACACCTCAGGATACAATGAGCAGTTCTTC. Translation gives CSVDTSGYNEQFF.

The chain uses TRBV28 and TRBJ2-7, with 7 bases that match TRBD1. This CDR3 spans 16 amino acids. CDR1 is MDHEN and CDR2 is SYDVKM in the germline V gene. V shed 3 bases and J 6 bases; nucleotides not matched to a gene: 14. The CDR3 DNA follows: TGTGCCAGCAGTTTCTCTGAGAACAGGGGATACAGCGAGCAGTACTTC. It encodes CASSFSENRGYSEQYF.

CDR3 residues: CASSVEGGTEAFF. CDR3 coding DNA: TGTGCCAGCAGCGTAGAAGGAGGGACTGAAGCTTTCTTT. The chain joins TRBV9 to TRBJ1-1, with D unresolved. Germline V CDR1 and CDR2: SGDLS, YYNGEE. This CDR3 is built from 13 residues. Deletions cut 0 bases from V and 5 bases from J, with 8 bases between. The whole variable domain, remainder taken from reference TRBV9 and TRBJ1-1, is DSGVTQTPKHLITATGQRVTLRCSPRSGDLSVYWYQQSLDQGLQFLIQYYNGEERAKGNILERFSAQQFPDLHSELNLSSLELGDSALYFCASSVEGGTEAFFGQGTRLTVV.